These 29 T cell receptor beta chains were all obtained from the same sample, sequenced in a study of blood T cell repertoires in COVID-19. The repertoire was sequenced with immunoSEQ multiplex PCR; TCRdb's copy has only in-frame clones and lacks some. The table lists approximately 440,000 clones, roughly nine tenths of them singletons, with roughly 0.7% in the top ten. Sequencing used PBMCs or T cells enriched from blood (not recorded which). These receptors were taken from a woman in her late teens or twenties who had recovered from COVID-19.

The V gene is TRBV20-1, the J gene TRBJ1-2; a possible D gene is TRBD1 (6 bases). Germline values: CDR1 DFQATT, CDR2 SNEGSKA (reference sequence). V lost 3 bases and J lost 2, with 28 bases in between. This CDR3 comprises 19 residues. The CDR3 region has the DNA TGCAGTGCTAGTTTTGAGCGGACAGCAAGCCTTTTGTGGAACTATGGCTACACCTTC. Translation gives CSASFERTASLLWNYGYTF.

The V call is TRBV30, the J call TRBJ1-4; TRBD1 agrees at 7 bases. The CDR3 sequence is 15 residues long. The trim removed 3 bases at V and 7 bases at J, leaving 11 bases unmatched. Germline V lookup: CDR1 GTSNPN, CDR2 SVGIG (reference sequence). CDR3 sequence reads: CAWSLPDRDIEKLFF. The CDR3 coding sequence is TGTGCCTGGAGCCTTCCAGACAGGGATATTGAAAAACTGTTTTTT.

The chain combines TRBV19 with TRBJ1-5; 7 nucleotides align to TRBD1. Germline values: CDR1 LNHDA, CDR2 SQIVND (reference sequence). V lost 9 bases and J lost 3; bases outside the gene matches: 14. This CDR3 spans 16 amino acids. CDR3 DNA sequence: TGTGCCAGCCGCTCTACCTTCGGGACAGACAATCAGCCCCAGCATTTT. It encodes CASRSTFGTDNQPQHF.

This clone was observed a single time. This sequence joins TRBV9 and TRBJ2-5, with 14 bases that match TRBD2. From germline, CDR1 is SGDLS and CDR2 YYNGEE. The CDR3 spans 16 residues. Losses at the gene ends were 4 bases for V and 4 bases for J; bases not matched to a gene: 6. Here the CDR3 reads CASSLGLAGEGETQYF. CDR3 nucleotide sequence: TGTGCCAGCAGCCTGGGACTAGCGGGGGAGGGAGAGACCCAGTACTTC.

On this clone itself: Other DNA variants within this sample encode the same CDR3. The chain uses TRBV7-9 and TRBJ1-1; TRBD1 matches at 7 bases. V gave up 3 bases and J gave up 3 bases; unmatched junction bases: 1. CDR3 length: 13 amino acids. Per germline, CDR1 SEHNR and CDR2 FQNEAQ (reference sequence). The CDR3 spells CASSLGQHTEAFF. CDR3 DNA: TGTGCCAGCAGCTTGGGACAGCACACTGAAGCTTTCTTT.

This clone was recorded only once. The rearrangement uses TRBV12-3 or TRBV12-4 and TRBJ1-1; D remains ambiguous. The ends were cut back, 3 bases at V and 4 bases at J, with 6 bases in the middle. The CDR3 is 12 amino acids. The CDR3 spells CASSFSPTEAFF. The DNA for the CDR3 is TGTGCCAGCAGTTTCTCCCCCACTGAAGCTTTCTTT.

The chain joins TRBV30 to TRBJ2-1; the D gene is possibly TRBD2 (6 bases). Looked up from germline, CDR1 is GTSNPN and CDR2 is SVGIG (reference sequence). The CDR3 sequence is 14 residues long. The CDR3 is CAFYRGTSYNEQFF. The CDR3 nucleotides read TGTGCTTTTTACCGGGGGACTTCATACAATGAGCAGTTCTTC.

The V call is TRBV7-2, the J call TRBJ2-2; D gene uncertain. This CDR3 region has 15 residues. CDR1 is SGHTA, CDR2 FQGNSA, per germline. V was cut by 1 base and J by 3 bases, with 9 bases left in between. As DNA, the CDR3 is TGTGCCAGCAGCTTAGGGATCGGAGACACCGGGGAGCTGTTTTTT. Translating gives CASSLGIGDTGELFF.

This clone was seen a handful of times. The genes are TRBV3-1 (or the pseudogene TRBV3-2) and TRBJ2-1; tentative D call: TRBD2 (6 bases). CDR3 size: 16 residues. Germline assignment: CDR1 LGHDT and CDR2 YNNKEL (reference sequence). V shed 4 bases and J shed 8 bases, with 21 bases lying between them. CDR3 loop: CASSRRDFRFSDEQFF. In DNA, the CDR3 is TGTGCCAGCAGCCGTAGGGACTTCCGCTTTTCTGATGAGCAGTTCTTC.

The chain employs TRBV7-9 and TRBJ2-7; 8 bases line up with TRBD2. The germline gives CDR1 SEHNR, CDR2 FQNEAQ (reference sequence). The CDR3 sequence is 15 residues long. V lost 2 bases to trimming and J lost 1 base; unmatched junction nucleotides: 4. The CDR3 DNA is TGTGCCAGCAGCTTACCCGGGACTAGGTCCTACGAGCAGTACTTC. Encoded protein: CASSLPGTRSYEQYF.

CDR3 DNA: TGTGCCAGCAAAGCGGCAGCTTCCTACGAGCAGTACTTC. It yields the protein CASKAAASYEQYF. The chain links TRBV27 to TRBJ2-7; D perhaps matches TRBD2 (5 bases). The CDR3 consists of 13 residues. Per the germline V gene, CDR1 is MNHEY and CDR2 is SMNVEV (reference sequence). Trimming shortened V by 7 bases and J by 1 base, and 11 bases separated the two germline ends.

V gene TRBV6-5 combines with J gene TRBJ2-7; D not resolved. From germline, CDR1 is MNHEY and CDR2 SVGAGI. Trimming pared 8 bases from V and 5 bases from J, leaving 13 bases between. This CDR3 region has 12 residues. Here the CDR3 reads CASSRGADEQYF. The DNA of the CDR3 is TGTGCCAGCTCCCGAGGTGCGGACGAGCAGTACTTC.

The CDR3 is CASSSRTGGNEQYF. In nucleotides, the CDR3 is TGTGCCAGCAGCTCACGGACAGGGGGAAACGAGCAGTACTTC. The chain uses TRBV5-4 and TRBJ2-7; 10 nucleotides match TRBD1. CDR3 size: 14 residues. Looked up from germline, CDR1 is SGHNT and CDR2 is YYREEE (reference sequence). The V and J ends lost 3 bases and 5 bases, in that order; junction bases with no gene match: 5.

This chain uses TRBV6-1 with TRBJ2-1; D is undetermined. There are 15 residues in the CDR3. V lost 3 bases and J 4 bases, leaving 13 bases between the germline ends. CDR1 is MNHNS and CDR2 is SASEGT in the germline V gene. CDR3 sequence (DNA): TGTGCCAGCAGTGACCCGGGTATAATTTACAATGAGCAGTTCTTC. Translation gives CASSDPGIIYNEQFF.

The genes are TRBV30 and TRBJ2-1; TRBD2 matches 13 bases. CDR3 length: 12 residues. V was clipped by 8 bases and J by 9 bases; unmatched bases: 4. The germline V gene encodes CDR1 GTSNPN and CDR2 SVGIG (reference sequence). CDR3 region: CATSGGGVEQFF. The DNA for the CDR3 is TGTGCCACTAGCGGGGGGGGCGTTGAGCAGTTCTTC. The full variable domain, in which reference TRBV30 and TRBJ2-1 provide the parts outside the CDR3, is SQTIHQWPATLVQPVGSPLSLECTVEGTSNPNLYWYRQAAGRGLQLLFYSVGIGQISSEVPQNLSASRPQDRQFILSSKKLLLSDSGFYLCATSGGGVEQFFGPGTRLTVL.

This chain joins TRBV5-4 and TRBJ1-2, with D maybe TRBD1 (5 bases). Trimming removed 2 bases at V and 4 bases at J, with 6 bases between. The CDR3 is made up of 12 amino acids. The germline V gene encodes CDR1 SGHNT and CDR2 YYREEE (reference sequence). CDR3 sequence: CASSLDSYGYTF. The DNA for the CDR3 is TGTGCCAGCAGCTTAGACAGCTATGGCTACACCTTC.

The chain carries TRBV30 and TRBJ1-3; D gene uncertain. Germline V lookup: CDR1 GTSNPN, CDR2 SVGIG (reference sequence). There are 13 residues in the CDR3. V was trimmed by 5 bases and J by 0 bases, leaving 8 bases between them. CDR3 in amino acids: CAWGFSSGNTIYF. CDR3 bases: TGTGCCTGGGGATTCAGCTCTGGAAACACCATATATTTT.

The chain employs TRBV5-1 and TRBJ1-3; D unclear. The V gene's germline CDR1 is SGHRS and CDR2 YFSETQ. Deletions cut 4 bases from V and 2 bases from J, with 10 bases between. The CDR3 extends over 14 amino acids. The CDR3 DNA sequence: TGCGCCAGCAGCCCTCAGGAGGCTGGAAACACCATATATTTT. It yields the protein CASSPQEAGNTIYF. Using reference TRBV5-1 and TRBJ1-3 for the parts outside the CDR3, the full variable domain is KAGVTQTPRYLIKTRGQQVTLSCSPISGHRSVSWYQQTPGQGLQFLFEYFSETQRNKGNFPGRFSGRQFSNSRSEMNVSTLELGDSALYLCASSPQEAGNTIYFGEGSWLTVV.

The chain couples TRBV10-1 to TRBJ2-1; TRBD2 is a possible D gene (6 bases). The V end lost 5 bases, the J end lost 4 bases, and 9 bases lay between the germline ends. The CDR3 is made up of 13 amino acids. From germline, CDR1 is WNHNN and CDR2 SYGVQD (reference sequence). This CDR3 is CASSSGLYNEQFF. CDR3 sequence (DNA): TGCGCCAGCAGTTCGGGACTTTACAATGAGCAGTTCTTC.

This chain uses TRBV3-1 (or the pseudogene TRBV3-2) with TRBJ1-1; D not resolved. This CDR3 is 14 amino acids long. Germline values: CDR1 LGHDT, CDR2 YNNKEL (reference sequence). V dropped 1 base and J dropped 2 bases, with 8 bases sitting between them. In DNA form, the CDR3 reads TGTGCCAGCAGCCAAGTTTTATCCAACACTGAAGCTTTCTTT. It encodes CASSQVLSNTEAFF.

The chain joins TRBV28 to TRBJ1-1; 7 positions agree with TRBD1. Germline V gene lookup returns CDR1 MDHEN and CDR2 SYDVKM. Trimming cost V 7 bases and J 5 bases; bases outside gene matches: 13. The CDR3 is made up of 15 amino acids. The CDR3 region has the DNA TGTGCCAGCATCCTCCGACAGGGCGATAGGACTGAAGCTTTCTTT. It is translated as CASILRQGDRTEAFF. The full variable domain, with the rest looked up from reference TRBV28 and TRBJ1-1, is DVKVTQSSRYLVKRTGEKVFLECVQDMDHENMFWYRQDPGLGLRLIYFSYDVKMKEKGDIPEGYSVSREKKERFSLILESASTNQTSMYLCASILRQGDRTEAFFGQGTRLTVV.

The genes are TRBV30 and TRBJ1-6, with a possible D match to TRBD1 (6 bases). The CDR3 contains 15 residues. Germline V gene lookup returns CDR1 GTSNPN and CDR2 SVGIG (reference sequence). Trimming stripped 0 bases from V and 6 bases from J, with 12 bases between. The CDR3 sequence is CAWSVRNRANSPLHF. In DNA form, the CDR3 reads TGTGCCTGGAGTGTACGAAACAGGGCTAATTCACCCCTCCACTTT.

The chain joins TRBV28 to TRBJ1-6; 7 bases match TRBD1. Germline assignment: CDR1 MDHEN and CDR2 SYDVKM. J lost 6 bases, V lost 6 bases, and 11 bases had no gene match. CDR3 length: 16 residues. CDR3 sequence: CASSQGQLSVNSPLHF. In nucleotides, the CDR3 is TGTGCCAGCAGCCAGGGACAGTTATCGGTTAATTCACCCCTCCACTTT.

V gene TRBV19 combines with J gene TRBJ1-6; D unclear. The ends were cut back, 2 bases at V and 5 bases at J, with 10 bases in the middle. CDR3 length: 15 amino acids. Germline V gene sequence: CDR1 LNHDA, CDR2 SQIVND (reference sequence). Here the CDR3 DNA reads TGTGCCAGTAGTATACACACTGAGGATAATTCACCCCTCCACTTT. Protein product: CASSIHTEDNSPLHF. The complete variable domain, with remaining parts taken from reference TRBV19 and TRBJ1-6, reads DGGITQSPKYLFRKEGQNVTLSCEQNLNHDAMYWYRQDPGQGLRLIYYSQIVNDFQKGDIAEGYSVSREKKESFPLTVTSAQKNPTAFYLCASSIHTEDNSPLHFGNGTRLTVT.

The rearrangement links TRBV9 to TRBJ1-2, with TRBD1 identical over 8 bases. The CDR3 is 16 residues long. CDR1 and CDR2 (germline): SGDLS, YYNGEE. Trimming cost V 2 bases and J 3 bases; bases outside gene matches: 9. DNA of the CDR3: TGTGCCAGCAGCGTTCCGGGGACAGGTTCCCACTATGGCTACACCTTC. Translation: CASSVPGTGSHYGYTF.

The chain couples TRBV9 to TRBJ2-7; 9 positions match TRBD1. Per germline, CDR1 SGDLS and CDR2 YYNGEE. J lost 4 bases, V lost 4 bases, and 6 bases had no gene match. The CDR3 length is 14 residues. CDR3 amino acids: CASSLEDRGYEQYF. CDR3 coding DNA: TGTGCCAGCAGCCTAGAGGACAGGGGATACGAGCAGTACTTC.

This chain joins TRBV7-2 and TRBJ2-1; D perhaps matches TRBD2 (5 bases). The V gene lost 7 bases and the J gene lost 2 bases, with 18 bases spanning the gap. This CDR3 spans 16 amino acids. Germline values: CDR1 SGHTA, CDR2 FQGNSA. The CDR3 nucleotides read TGTGCCAGCACCCTCATAGCGAAATCACCCTACAATGAGCAGTTCTTC. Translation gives CASTLIAKSPYNEQFF.

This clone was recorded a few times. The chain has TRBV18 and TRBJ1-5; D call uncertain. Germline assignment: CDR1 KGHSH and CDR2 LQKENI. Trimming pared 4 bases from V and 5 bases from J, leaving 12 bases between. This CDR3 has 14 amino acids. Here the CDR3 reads CASSLDTVDQPQHF. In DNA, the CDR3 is TGTGCCAGCTCACTAGACACGGTCGATCAGCCCCAGCATTTT.

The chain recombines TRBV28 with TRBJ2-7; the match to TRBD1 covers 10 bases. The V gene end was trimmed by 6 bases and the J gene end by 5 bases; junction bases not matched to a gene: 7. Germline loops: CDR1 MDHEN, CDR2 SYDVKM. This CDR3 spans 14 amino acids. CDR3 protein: CASRLPGQGHEQYF. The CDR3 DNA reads TGTGCCAGCAGACTCCCGGGACAGGGGCACGAGCAGTACTTC. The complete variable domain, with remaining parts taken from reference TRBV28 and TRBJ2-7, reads DVKVTQSSRYLVKRTGEKVFLECVQDMDHENMFWYRQDPGLGLRLIYFSYDVKMKEKGDIPEGYSVSREKKERFSLILESASTNQTSMYLCASRLPGQGHEQYFGPGTRLTVT.